These T cell receptor beta chains were read from a single sample in a study of blood T cells in healthy people across ages. MiXCR, applied by TCRdb to the 5' RACE reads, yields one record per CDR3 protein. The profile shows approximately 940,000 distinct CDR3 sequences, 48% of them singletons. Material for sequencing was blood. The receptors originated from a man aged 25 to 45 in good health. Both conserved end residues are part of each CDR3. A D gene is named only where the DNA matches it firmly. Not all rows give a size; the values are once, few, many and, for expanded clones, a class.

v_call	d_call	clone_size	j_call	cdr3_nt	cdr3_aa
TRBV27	-	-	TRBJ1-5	TGTGCCAGCAGTCACAATGGGGTGGGGGACCTAAATCAGCCCCAGCATTTT	CASSHNGVGDLNQPQHF
TRBV27	-	-	TRBJ1-2	TGTGCCAGCAGTTCTCGGCATTATGGCTACACCTTC	CASSSRHYGYTF
TRBV5-1	TRBD1	-	TRBJ1-2	TGCGCCAGCAGCCCTTCCGCCGGGGACAGGCCGGTTGGCTACACCTTC	CASSPSAGDRPVGYTF
TRBV5-1	-	-	TRBJ2-7	TGCGCCAGCTTCCTTCCCGGGTCCCCCTACGAGCAGTACTTC	CASFLPGSPYEQYF
TRBV3-1	-	-	TRBJ1-1	TGTGCCAGCAGCCAAAACAGGGTCACTGAAGCTTTCTTT	CASSQNRVTEAFF
TRBV6-1	-	-	TRBJ2-1	TGTGCCAGCAGTGAAGCTAAGGGGGGAAACAATGAGCAGTTCTTC	CASSEAKGGNNEQFF
TRBV4-1	TRBD2	once	TRBJ2-7	TGCGCCAGCAGCCAGGGTTCCGGGGGGGCTTGGGAGGCCCAGTACTTC	CASSQGSGGAWEAQYF
TRBV20-1	TRBD2	-	TRBJ2-1	TGCAGTGCTATCAAGGGCGGGGGGCTGATGTACAATGAGCAGTTCTTC	CSAIKGGGLMYNEQFF
TRBV11-2	-	few	TRBJ2-1	TGTGCCAGCAGGGACCCACGCTCCTACAATGAGCAGTTCTTC	CASRDPRSYNEQFF
TRBV28	-	-	TRBJ2-7	TGTGCCAGCATCGCCGAGGGATCCCGCGAGCAGTACTTC	CASIAEGSREQYF
TRBV4-3	TRBD1	few	TRBJ1-2	TGCGCCAGCAGCCAAGATCACGGCAGGGGGGATTATGGCTACACCTTC	CASSQDHGRGDYGYTF
TRBV10-3	TRBD1	-	TRBJ2-4	TGTGCCATCAGTGGGACTGACAGGGGGAAGGTGGGGAAAAACATTCAGTACTTC	CAISGTDRGKVGKNIQYF
TRBV7-2	TRBD2	few	TRBJ2-2	TGTGCCAGCAGCCCGCAGTTCGGGGGGAAGGTTGGGGAGCTGTTTTTT	CASSPQFGGKVGELFF
TRBV7-8	-	few	TRBJ2-1	TGTGCCAGCAGCTTAGGGTCACTAGTCAATGAGCAGTTCTTC	CASSLGSLVNEQFF
TRBV2	-	once	TRBJ2-1	TGTGCCAGCAGTGATCCCGCGGTTTTGTACAATGAGCAGTTCTTC	CASSDPAVLYNEQFF
TRBV28	-	-	TRBJ2-2	TGTGCCAGCAGTTTTGTTCAGGACACCGGGGAGCTGTTTTTT	CASSFVQDTGELFF
TRBV5-5	TRBD2	-	TRBJ2-1	TGTGCCAGCAGCTTGGTGCTAGCGGGGGGACAGAATGAGCAGTTCTTC	CASSLVLAGGQNEQFF
TRBV5-1	-	-	TRBJ1-1	TGCGCCAGCAGCTTGGCTTCGCGGGGTCGACTTACCTCTGAAGCTTTCTTT	CASSLASRGRLTSEAFF
TRBV27	TRBD1	few	TRBJ1-2	TGTGCCAGCAGTTTGACAGGGAATGGCTACACCTTC	CASSLTGNGYTF
TRBV9	-	many	TRBJ2-5	TGTGCCAGCAGCCAGGCCGATCGAGAGACCCAGTACTTC	CASSQADRETQYF
TRBV21-1	-	-	TRBJ2-7	TGTGCCAGCAGCAAATGGCGCCGACAGGACCTCTACGAGCAGTACTTC	CASSKWRRQDLYEQYF
TRBV5-1	TRBD1	-	TRBJ2-1	TGCGCCAGCAGCCCGGATAGACAGGGTTACAATGAGCAGTTCTTC	CASSPDRQGYNEQFF
TRBV20-1	TRBD1	-	TRBJ1-5	TGCAGTGCTAGAGCTTTGGACAGGAGCGATCAGCCCCAGCATTTT	CSARALDRSDQPQHF
TRBV6-5	TRBD1	few	TRBJ2-4	TGTGCCAGCAGCCGACGGACAGGGTACAAAAACATTCAGTACTTC	CASSRRTGYKNIQYF
TRBV4-3	-	-	TRBJ2-7	TGCGCCAGCAGCCAAGGCACGGGGACAAAATACTACGAGCAGTACTTC	CASSQGTGTKYYEQYF
TRBV7-6	-	once	TRBJ1-2	TGTGCCAGCAGCCCTGGCATGGGGATGGATGGCTACACCTTC	CASSPGMGMDGYTF
TRBV20-1	-	-	TRBJ1-6	TGCAGTGCTAGAGTTGGACCGGACAGCTCACCCCTCCACTTT	CSARVGPDSSPLHF
TRBV10-3	TRBD1	-	TRBJ2-7	TGTGCCATCAGTCGGACAGGGGTGAACGAGCAGTACTTC	CAISRTGVNEQYF
TRBV20-1	TRBD1	once	TRBJ2-4	TGCAGTGCTTATACCGGGACAGGGGGAAACATTCAGTACTTC	CSAYTGTGGNIQYF
TRBV10-3	TRBD1	few	TRBJ2-5	TGTGCCATCAGGACAGGGGTTTTAGAAGAGACCCAGTACTTC	CAIRTGVLEETQYF
TRBV12-5	-	-	TRBJ2-5	TGTGCTAGTGGACCGGCCTCGCTCTTGGTCGGGACCCAGTACTTC	CASGPASLLVGTQYF
TRBV11-3	TRBD1	few	TRBJ2-7	TGTGCCAGCAGAAGGACAGGGGCCTACGAGCAGTACTTC	CASRRTGAYEQYF
TRBV5-1	-	-	TRBJ2-7	TGCGCCAGCAGCTTTGAGGGAGAGACTTTCTACGAGCAGTACTTC	CASSFEGETFYEQYF
TRBV7-9	TRBD1	once	TRBJ2-7	TGTGCCAGCAGCCCCCGAACCGGGACAGTCTCCGACGAGCAGTACTTC	CASSPRTGTVSDEQYF
TRBV20-1	TRBD1	many	TRBJ1-2	TGCAGTGCTAGCCTACAGGGGGCGAACTATGGCTACACCTTC	CSASLQGANYGYTF
TRBV4-2	TRBD2	-	TRBJ2-1	TGTGCCAGCAGCCAAGATTTACCAGCGGGGAGCTACAATGAGCAGTTCTTC	CASSQDLPAGSYNEQFF
TRBV6-2/TRBV6-3	-	-	TRBJ1-2	TGTGCCAGCCGAGTTACGTCAAACTATGGCTACACCTTC	CASRVTSNYGYTF
TRBV10-3	-	few	TRBJ2-5	TGTGCCATCAGTGAGGGGGACGGGCAGTACTTC	CAISEGDGQYF
TRBV7-2	TRBD2	-	TRBJ2-4	TGTGCCAGCAGCTTAGAAGCGGCAGGGCGGGAGGGACTAGCCAAAAACATTCAGTACTTC	CASSLEAAGREGLAKNIQYF
TRBV6-2/TRBV6-3	-	-	TRBJ2-7	TGTGCCAGCAGTTCCGGCGCTCCCGAGCAGTACTTC	CASSSGAPEQYF